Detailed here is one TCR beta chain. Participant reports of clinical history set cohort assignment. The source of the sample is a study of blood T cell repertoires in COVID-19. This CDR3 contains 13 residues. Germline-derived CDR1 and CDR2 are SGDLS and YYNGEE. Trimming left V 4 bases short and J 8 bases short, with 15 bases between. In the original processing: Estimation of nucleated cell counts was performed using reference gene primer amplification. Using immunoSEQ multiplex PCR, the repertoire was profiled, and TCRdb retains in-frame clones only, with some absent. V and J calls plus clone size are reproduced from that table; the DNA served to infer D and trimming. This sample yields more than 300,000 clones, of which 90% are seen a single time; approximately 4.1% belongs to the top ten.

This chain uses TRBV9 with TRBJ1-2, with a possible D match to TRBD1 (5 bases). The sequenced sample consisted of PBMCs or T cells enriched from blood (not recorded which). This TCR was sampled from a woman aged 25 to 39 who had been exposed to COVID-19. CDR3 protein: CASSPRWEGGYTF. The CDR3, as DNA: TGTGCCAGCAGCCCGAGATGGGAGGGGGGCTACACCTTC.